This TCR beta chain was sequenced for a study of blood T cell repertoires in COVID-19. In the authors' methods: By means of reference gene primer amplification, nucleated cell counts were estimated. Profiled with immunoSEQ multiplex PCR; TCRdb holds only in-frame clones, not every one. That table supplies the V and J calls and clone size; D and trimming were determined from the DNA. Of under 70,000 clones in the sample, 90% were seen once. The CDR3 covers 16 residues. CDR1 is SGHNT, CDR2 YYREEE, per germline (reference sequence). Trimming at V came to 6 bases and at J to 0 bases, leaving 9 bases not matched to a gene.

This clonotype originated in a man in his sixties with active COVID-19. The sample was peripheral blood. This chain connects TRBV5-4 to TRBJ2-3; 8 nucleotides match TRBD2. The CDR3 DNA sequence: TGTGCCAGCACCGAAGGGCGGGGGGCAAGCACAGATACGCAGTATTTT. Its translation is CASTEGRGASTDTQYF.